The clone carrying this T cell receptor beta chain was recorded at least ten times. The antigen is not known. The entire patient cohort was treatment-naive prior to thyroid surgery. Original methodology: For papillary thyroid cancer, a distant-metastasis classifier was constructed from CDR3 differences observed across clinicopathological groups. MiXCR re-clonotyped the PCR reads for TCRdb. For this entry, the V and J calls and clone size follow TCRdb and not the study's own pipeline. The sample holds tens of thousands of clones, around 15% seen once. The record originates from a study of metastatic and nonmetastatic thyroid tumors. Overall study findings and caveats: Versus benign nodules, malignant thyroid tumors reportedly had significantly higher TCR beta diversity, in blood and tumor.

The ends lost 3 bases at V and 6 bases at J; junction bases unmatched: 14. CDR1 and CDR2 (germline): SGHRS, YFSETQ. The CDR3 is made up of 17 amino acids. The sequenced material came from blood. The TCR originated in a female donor with papillary thyroid cancer or a benign thyroid nodule (not recorded which). Some clones in this sample may be carry-over from other donors' samples. The chain has TRBV5-1 and TRBJ2-1; 8 positions agree with TRBD2. The CDR3 region has the DNA TGCGCCAGCAGCTCGGGATTCGGGGGGGGCTTCCCCAATGAGCAGTTCTTC. Its translation is CASSSGFGGGFPNEQFF. The entire variable domain, with the rest obtained from reference TRBV5-1 and TRBJ2-1, is as follows: KAGVTQTPRYLIKTRGQQVTLSCSPISGHRSVSWYQQTPGQGLQFLFEYFSETQRNKGNFPGRFSGRQFSNSRSEMNVSTLELGDSALYLCASSSGFGGGFPNEQFFGPGTRLTVL.